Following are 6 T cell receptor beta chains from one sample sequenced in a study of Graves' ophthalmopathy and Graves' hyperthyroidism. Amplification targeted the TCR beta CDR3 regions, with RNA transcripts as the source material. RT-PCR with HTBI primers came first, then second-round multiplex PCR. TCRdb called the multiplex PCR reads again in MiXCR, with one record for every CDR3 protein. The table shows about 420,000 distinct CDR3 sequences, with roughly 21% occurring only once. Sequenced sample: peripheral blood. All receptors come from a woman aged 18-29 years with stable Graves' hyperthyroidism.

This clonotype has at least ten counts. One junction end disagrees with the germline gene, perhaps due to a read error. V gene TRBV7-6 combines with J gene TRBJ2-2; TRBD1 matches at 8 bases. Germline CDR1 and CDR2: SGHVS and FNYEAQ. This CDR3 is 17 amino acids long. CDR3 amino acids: CAGSFRAQGDGTGELFF. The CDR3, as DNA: TGTGCCGGCAGCTTTAGGGCACAGGGGGACGGAACCGGGGAGCTGTTTTTT. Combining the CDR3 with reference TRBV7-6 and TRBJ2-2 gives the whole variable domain GAGVSQSPRYKVTKRGQDVALRCDPISGHVSLYWYRQALGQGPEFLTYFNYEAQQDKSGLPNDRFSAERPEGSISTLTIQRTEQRDSAMYRCAGSFRAQGDGTGELFFGEGSRLTVL.

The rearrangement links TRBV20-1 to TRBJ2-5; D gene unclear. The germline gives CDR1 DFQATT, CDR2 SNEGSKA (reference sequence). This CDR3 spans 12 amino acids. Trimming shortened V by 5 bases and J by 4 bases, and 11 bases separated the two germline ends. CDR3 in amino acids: CSALQLIETQYF. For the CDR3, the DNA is TGCAGTGCTCTACAGTTGATAGAGACCCAGTACTTC.

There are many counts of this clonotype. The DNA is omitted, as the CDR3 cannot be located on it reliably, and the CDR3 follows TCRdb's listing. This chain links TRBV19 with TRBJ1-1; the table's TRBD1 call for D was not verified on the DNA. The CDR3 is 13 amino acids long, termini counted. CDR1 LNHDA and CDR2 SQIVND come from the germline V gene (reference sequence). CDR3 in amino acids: CASSIGWGIGTFF.

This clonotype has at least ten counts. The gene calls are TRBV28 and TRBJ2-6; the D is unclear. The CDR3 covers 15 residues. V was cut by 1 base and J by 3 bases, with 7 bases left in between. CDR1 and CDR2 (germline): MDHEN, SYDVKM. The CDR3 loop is CASSLSGNGANVLTF. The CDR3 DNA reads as TGTGCCAGCAGTTTATCTGGGAATGGGGCCAACGTCCTGACTTTC.

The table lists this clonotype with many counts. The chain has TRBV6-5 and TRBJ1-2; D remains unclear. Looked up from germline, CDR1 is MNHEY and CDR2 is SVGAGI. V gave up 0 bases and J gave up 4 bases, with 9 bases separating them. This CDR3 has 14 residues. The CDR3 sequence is CASSYSEGRYGYTF. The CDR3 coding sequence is TGTGCCAGCAGTTACTCTGAGGGCCGCTATGGCTACACCTTC.

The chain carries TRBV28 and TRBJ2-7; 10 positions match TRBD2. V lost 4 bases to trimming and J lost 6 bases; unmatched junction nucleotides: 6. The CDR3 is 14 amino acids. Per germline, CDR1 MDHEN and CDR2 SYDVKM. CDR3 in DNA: TGTGCCAGCAGTTCGGAGCGGGGGGGCCCCGAGCAGTACTTC. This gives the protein CASSSERGGPEQYF.